This T cell receptor (beta chain) was recorded in a study of beta chain features in type 1 diabetes. The CDR3 is made up of 16 amino acids. Germline V gene data show CDR1 as SGHTA and CDR2 as FQGNSA. V was clipped by 5 bases and J by 3 bases; unmatched bases: 9. This clone was detected a few times. Since all of the isolated RNA was reverse transcribed, expressed TCRB transcripts were what got sequenced. Some clones are missing from TCRdb's copy, which holds only in-frame ones; the method was immunoSEQ multiplex PCR. The sample has about 350,000 clones, roughly a fifth seen once; the top ten hold about 0.044%.

This rearrangement joins TRBV7-2 to TRBJ2-7; 11 bases map to TRBD2. Sequencing was done on a sample of naive CD4+ T cells from blood. The source is a woman aged 18-29 years in good health. The CDR3 here is CASSTGTSGALYEQYF. Here the CDR3 DNA reads TGTGCCAGCAGCACGGGGACTAGCGGAGCCCTCTACGAGCAGTACTTC.